This entry lists 17 T cell receptor beta chains sequenced from one sample in a study of control samples from healthy donors and cancer patients (TCRdb year 2020). Library method: the immunoSEQ multiplex PCR assay. In its TCRdb copy, this immuneACCESS table keeps in-frame sequences only and misses some clones. Where compared with another copy, unresolved V genes explain less than half of these, and the others have no known cause. A total of 170,000 or so clones appear in this sample, 90% to 95% of them only once. 1.3% to 1.5% of the sample is in the top ten clones. Material for sequencing was blood. The receptors stem from a woman aged 18-35 years in good health.

The chain links TRBV6-6 to TRBJ2-7, with D perhaps TRBD2 (6 bases). There are 16 residues in the CDR3. Germline V gene sequence: CDR1 MNHNY, CDR2 SVGAGI (reference sequence). Trimming took 0 bases from V and 1 from J, leaving 13 bases between them. CDR3 in amino acids: CASSYSIASASYEQYF. DNA for the CDR3: TGTGCCAGCAGTTACTCGATAGCTAGCGCGTCCTACGAGCAGTACTTC.

The chain couples TRBV19 to TRBJ1-1; 9 bases line up with TRBD1. Trimming cost V 5 bases and J 8 bases; bases outside gene matches: 12. The CDR3 length is 15 residues. Germline V gene sequence: CDR1 LNHDA, CDR2 SQIVND (reference sequence). CDR3 sequence reads: CASSGPGTGSGEAFF. The CDR3 DNA sequence: TGTGCCAGTAGTGGACCCGGGACAGGGAGCGGAGAAGCTTTCTTT.

The rearrangement links TRBV24-1 to TRBJ2-2; TRBD1 might be the D (5 bases). Trimming took 5 bases from V and 5 from J, leaving 20 bases between them. This CDR3 has 17 amino acids. CDR1 and CDR2 (germline): KGHDR, SFDVKD. CDR3 amino acids: CATSGSFQGFRTGELFF. CDR3 DNA: TGTGCCACCAGTGGCTCCTTTCAGGGTTTCAGGACCGGGGAGCTGTTTTTT.

In this sample, this clone turned up once. V is TRBV19 and J is TRBJ2-1, with TRBD1 identical over 8 bases. Germline trimming cut 3 bases from V and 4 bases from J; bases unmatched to any gene: 5. Germline loops: CDR1 LNHDA, CDR2 SQIVND (reference sequence). This CDR3 has 15 amino acids. The CDR3 nucleotides are TGTGCCAGTAGTATGGAGACAGGGGTTTACAATGAGCAGTTCTTC. Protein product: CASSMETGVYNEQFF.

J is TRBJ1-2 and V is TRBV21-1; the D call of TRBD1 is as the table states it, not checked on the DNA. TRBV21-1 is classified as a pseudogene. The CDR3 spans 12 residues. CDR3 protein: CASSKARYGYTF. Written as DNA, the CDR3 is TGTGCCAGCAGCAAAGCCAGGTATGGCTACACCTTC.

The CDR3 nucleotides read TGTGCCAGCAGTCGGACCGGGACAGGTAATCAGCCCCAGCATTTT. As protein: CASSRTGTGNQPQHF. The chain has TRBV6-2 or TRBV6-3 and TRBJ1-5, with 8 bases matching TRBD1. The CDR3 is 15 residues long. Trimming cost V 5 bases and J 4 bases; bases outside gene matches: 7. Germline assignment: CDR1 MNHEY and CDR2 SVGEGT.

Here the CDR3 DNA reads TGTGCCAGCAGCTTCGCCCCGGGACAGATTAACACCATATATTTT. Residues: CASSFAPGQINTIYF. V gene TRBV5-4 combines with J gene TRBJ1-3, with 7 bases lining up with TRBD1. The CDR3 has 15 amino acids. After removal of 2 bases from V and 7 bases from J, the junction contained 9 bases not matched to a gene. The germline V gene encodes CDR1 SGHNT and CDR2 YYREEE (reference sequence).

This chain's CDR3 is CATSRDRRTSTETQYF. CDR3 bases: TGTGCCACCAGCAGAGATCGCAGGACTAGTACAGAGACCCAGTACTTC. V usage is TRBV15 and J usage is TRBJ2-5; 7 bases are a match to TRBD2. CDR1 LNHNV and CDR2 YYDKDF come from the germline V gene (reference sequence). The CDR3 runs to 16 residues. J gave up 4 bases and V 0 bases, and 8 bases lay outside the gene matches.

This clone was seen a single time. The rearrangement uses TRBV7-2 and TRBJ2-3; D gene uncertain. V was clipped by 4 bases and J by 2 bases, with 7 bases between them. Germline V CDR1 and CDR2: SGHTA, FQGNSA. The CDR3 extends over 13 amino acids. DNA for the CDR3: TGTGCCAGCAGCTCACAAGCCACAGATACGCAGTATTTT. It codes for CASSSQATDTQYF.

This clone appeared a single time. The rearrangement uses TRBV4-2 and TRBJ1-2, with 7 bases identical to TRBD1. The trim removed 2 bases at V and 4 bases at J, leaving 13 bases unmatched. The germline CDR1 and CDR2 sequences are LGHNA and YNFKEQ. The CDR3 totals 17 residues. The CDR3 protein is CASSQTLGGEIGYGYTF. CDR3 sequence (DNA): TGTGCCAGCAGCCAAACCCTAGGGGGCGAAATTGGCTATGGCTACACCTTC.

The J gene is TRBJ1-2, the V gene TRBV19; D is uncertain. CDR1 is LNHDA, CDR2 SQIVND, per germline (reference sequence). This CDR3 has 13 residues. Trimming shortened V by 7 bases and J by 4 bases, and 13 bases separated the two germline ends. The CDR3 spells CASTPGKGYGYTF. CDR3 coding DNA: TGTGCCAGTACCCCCGGGAAGGGCTATGGCTACACCTTC.

A remark on this clone: Mismatch with germline at one junction end may stem from a read error. The V and J genes are TRBV10-3 and TRBJ1-3; the D is unclear. CDR3 length: 18 amino acids. Germline CDR1 ENHRY, CDR2 SYGVKD. DNA for the CDR3: TGTGCCATCAGGGAGTCCGTATTTTCCAGTCTCTCTGGAAACACCATATATTTT. Its protein product is CAIRESVFSSLSGNTIYF.

This chain links TRBV6-6 with TRBJ1-3; no definite D call. The germline V and J ends were trimmed by 5 bases and 4 bases, with 18 bases remaining between them. From germline, CDR1 is MNHNY and CDR2 SVGAGI (reference sequence). This CDR3 is 16 amino acids long. CDR3 DNA sequence: TGTGCCAGCAGTACCCACGGGTCCTTCAGGGGAAACACCATATATTTT. This sequence encodes CASSTHGSFRGNTIYF.

The V and J genes are TRBV5-4 and TRBJ2-1; 7 nucleotides align to TRBD2. The CDR3 has 13 amino acids. Losses at the gene ends were 1 base for V and 9 bases for J; bases not matched to a gene: 4. Germline V gives CDR1 SGHNT, CDR2 YYREEE (reference sequence). CDR3 loop: CASSLQGGSEQFF. CDR3 coding DNA: TGTGCCAGCAGCTTGCAGGGCGGGAGTGAGCAGTTCTTC.

Worth noting for this clone: The junction shows a germline mismatch at one end, possibly a read error. This sample also contains other DNA sequences that code for the same CDR3. V usage is TRBV2 and J usage is TRBJ1-5; a weak D match, TRBD1 (5 bases). The CDR3 consists of 17 residues. Germline values: CDR1 SNHLY, CDR2 FYNNEI. The CDR3 nucleotides are TGTGCCAGCAGTGAAGCGCTGAGAGGCAAGGACAATCAGCCCCAGCACTTT. Translating gives CASSEALRGKDNQPQHF.

J is TRBJ2-1 and V is TRBV12-3 or TRBV12-4; a weak D match, TRBD2 (5 bases). The ends were cut back, 6 bases at V and 8 bases at J, with 14 bases in the middle. The CDR3 runs to 13 residues. CDR3 region: CASRGSAGYEQFF. For the CDR3, the DNA is TGTGCCAGCAGGGGCTCCGCGGGCTATGAGCAGTTCTTC.

V usage is TRBV11-2 and J usage is TRBJ1-2; D call uncertain. CDR3 length: 17 amino acids. CDR1 SGHAT and CDR2 FQNNGV come from the germline V gene. Trimming removed 1 base from V and 6 bases from J, with 21 bases in between. The DNA for the CDR3 is TGTGCCAGCAGCTTAGTGGTTTCCAGGACGTCAGACAATGGCTACACCTTC. Its protein product is CASSLVVSRTSDNGYTF. Drawing the rest from reference TRBV11-2 and TRBJ1-2, the complete variable domain is EAGVAQSPRYKIIEKRQSVAFWCNPISGHATLYWYQQILGQGPKLLIQFQNNGVVDDSQLPKDRFSAERLKGVDSTLKIQPAKLEDSAVYLCASSLVVSRTSDNGYTFGSGTRLTVV.